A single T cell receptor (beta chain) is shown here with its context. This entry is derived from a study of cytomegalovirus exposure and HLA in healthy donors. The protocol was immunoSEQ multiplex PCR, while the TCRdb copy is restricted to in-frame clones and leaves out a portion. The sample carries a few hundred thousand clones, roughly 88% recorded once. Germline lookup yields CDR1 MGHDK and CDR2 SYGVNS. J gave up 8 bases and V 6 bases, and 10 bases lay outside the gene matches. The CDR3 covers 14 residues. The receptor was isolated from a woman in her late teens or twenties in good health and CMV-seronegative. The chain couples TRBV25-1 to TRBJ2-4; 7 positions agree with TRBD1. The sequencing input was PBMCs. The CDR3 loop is CASRQTGFKDIQYF. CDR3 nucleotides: TGTGCCAGCAGACAGACAGGGTTTAAGGACATTCAGTACTTC.